The 3 T cell receptor beta chains reported below all come from one sample, sequenced in a study of CD8 T cells in Susac syndrome. The RNA, about 0.45 to 1 ug, was put through reverse transcription using random hexamers. TCRdb recomputed calls from the immunoSEQ multiplex PCR reads with MiXCR, one row per CDR3 protein. Among about 83,000 distinct CDR3 sequences listed, about 96% were seen once. Sequenced sample: CD8+ T cells from PBMCs. The source of these receptors is a human donor with Susac syndrome.

This chain uses TRBV4-3 with TRBJ2-2; 9 positions agree with TRBD1. The V and J ends lost 4 bases and 9 bases, in that order; junction bases with no gene match: 6. The CDR3 sequence is 14 residues long. From germline, CDR1 is LGHNA and CDR2 YSLEER. CDR3 bases: TGCGCCAGCAGCCGGGGACAGGGTCACCGGGAGCTGTTTTTT. This gives the protein CASSRGQGHRELFF.

This rearrangement joins TRBV4-1 to TRBJ2-1, with D unresolved. Looked up from germline, CDR1 is MGHRA and CDR2 is YSYEKL. V dropped 2 bases and J dropped 2 bases, with 7 bases sitting between them. The CDR3 has 14 residues. This CDR3 is CASSQYTTYNEQFF. CDR3 sequence (DNA): TGCGCCAGCAGCCAATACACTACCTACAATGAGCAGTTCTTC.

This clonotype showed up just once. V is TRBV9 and J is TRBJ2-3, with D possibly matching TRBD1 (5 bases). This CDR3 contains 14 residues. Trimming left V 3 bases short and J 1 base short, with 9 bases between. The germline V gene has CDR1 SGDLS and CDR2 YYNGEE. The CDR3 reads CASSAGRGTDTQYF. DNA of the CDR3: TGTGCCAGCAGCGCGGGCAGGGGCACAGATACGCAGTATTTT.